This T cell receptor (beta chain) was found in a study of T cells in localized non-small cell lung cancer. Findings and limits, study-wide: Out of the top 100 tumor clones, a median roughly 52 were seen in adjacent lung. Heterogeneity stays possible, as sequencing covered only one tumor region. Compared with tumor, uninvolved adjacent lung displayed greater T cell clonality, ranking highest overall.

The table lists this clone with a few counts. The antigen is unknown. V gave up 8 bases and J gave up 4 bases, with 12 bases separating them. Germline-derived CDR1 and CDR2 are MNHGY and SAAAGT. This CDR3 has 13 amino acids. Profiled with immunoSEQ multiplex PCR; TCRdb holds only in-frame clones, not every one. This sample carries a few thousand clones, 15% to 20% of them seen once, and the ten largest clones take 9.5% to 15%. The clonotype was recovered from a man aged 35-69 years with stage I lung adenocarcinoma. The chain uses TRBV6-8 and TRBJ2-1, with no clear D. The starting material was lung tumor tissue, obtained before any cancer treatment. The CDR3 DNA reads TGTGCCAGCGAAACCCCAGGTTACAATGAGCAGTTCTTC. This sequence encodes CASETPGYNEQFF.